This T cell receptor beta chain was captured by sequencing in a study of blood T cell repertoires in COVID-19 (dated by TCRdb to about 2020). About the study as a whole: Collaborator samples came from the United States, Italy and Spain and covered acute and convalescent phases of COVID-19. The material from the prospective study consisted of cDNA or gDNA derived from T cells, B-cell-depleted T cells, or PBMCs. Subjects who had been exposed to COVID-19, were actively infected with it, or had recovered from it provided the deeply sampled blood TCRbeta repertoires that made up the dataset. The repertoires were released in a freely available public database intended as a resource for research on the immune response to SARS-CoV-2. The samples were drawn from two sources: the first 160 participants of the ongoing ImmuneRACE study, and 950 to 1,500 subjects contributed by 6 global collaborators. The sample metadata nearly always contained a de-identified subject ID, COVID-19 status, age in years and sex. Where available, HLA class I and class II types were taken from metadata supplied by the sample provider and were not determined by assay-based typing.

From its cysteine to its phenylalanine, the CDR3 spans 14 amino acids. The retained sequence is limited to the CDR3, 42 bases, with the frame set at the first base. V is shortened by 1 base, J by 6 bases, and the region joining them spans 11 bases. Sequences SGHRS (CDR1) and YFSETQ (CDR2) are obtained from the germline V gene. On this clone: There is no known antigen for this receptor. No quality values exist for individual bases; no much larger clone is one base distant.

The immunoSEQ Assay, a bias-controlled multiplex PCR, was used to amplify TCRbeta CDR3 regions from genomic DNA. Per the authors' processing: The number of nucleated cells in each sample was estimated by amplification of reference gene primers within the assay. To quantify the absolute abundance of each unique TCRbeta CDR3 rearrangement, sequence reads were collapsed and filtered. For each sample, productive Simpson clonality was calculated by taking the square root of Simpson's diversity index across productive rearrangements. TCRdb took over this immuneACCESS table, retaining in-frame rearrangements with V and J assigned. Such tables are incomplete; in checked studies, under half of the missing clones stem from an unresolved V gene, and the remainder is unexplained. Clone size and V and J calls were adopted from that table, with D and trimming inferred from the DNA. The sample records about 78,000 clones, roughly 88% of which are singletons. The ten biggest clones cover under 1.1% of the sample.

General study outcomes and caveats: Clinical and demographic metadata were provided uncurated, with the amount varying by source and participant.

Collaborating institutions collected whole blood in K2EDTA tubes following their own protocols. For TCRbeta analysis, collaborators shipped samples as frozen whole blood, isolated PBMCs, or DNA extracted from either of those sample types. Sequenced sample: peripheral blood. The clonotype comes from a woman between 45 and 60 years old in a cohort sampled during active COVID-19. The V gene is TRBV5-1 and the J gene is TRBJ2-1; TRBD2 might be the D gene, on 5 matching bases. The CDR3 protein sequence reads: CASSLPEGGNEQFF. The bases read TGCGCCAGCAGCTTGCCCGAGGGCGGCAATGAGCAGTTCTTC. The CDR3 plus the reference TRBV5-1 and TRBJ2-1 genes for the other parts give the full variable domain: KAGVTQTPRYLIKTRGQQVTLSCSPISGHRSVSWYQQTPGQGLQFLFEYFSETQRNKGNFPGRFSGRQFSNSRSEMNVSTLELGDSALYLCASSLPEGGNEQFFGPGTRLTVL.